This TCR beta chain was captured by sequencing in a study of cytomegalovirus exposure and HLA in healthy donors. In the study overall: An earlier analysis found roughly 110 million unique TCR beta sequences from roughly 170 million T cells.

Looked up from germline, CDR1 is SGHRS and CDR2 is YFSETQ. Trimming took off 7 bases at V and 5 bases at J, with 19 bases between the two ends. The CDR3 covers 15 residues. The PCR employed 60 Vbeta primers together with 13 Jbeta primers. Measured with immunoSEQ multiplex PCR; TCRdb has only the in-frame clones, and not every one. The sample holds about 92,000 clones, roughly 80% seen once. This receptor was taken from a girl aged 2 to 10 in good health and CMV-seropositive. Sequencing input: PBMCs. The chain has TRBV5-1 and TRBJ2-1; possibly TRBD2 for D (6 bases). In nucleotides, the CDR3 is TGCGCCAGCCACAGAACCGGGACTTCGAACAATGAGCAGTTCTTC. The encoded protein is CASHRTGTSNNEQFF.